This T cell receptor beta chain was documented in a study of neoadjuvant nivolumab and ipilimumab in lung cancer. Study-level results: Resected tumors had greater TCR richness and clonality than uninvolved lung. Blood richness before therapy tracked richness in tumors resected after neoadjuvant therapy. Only two of four nivolumab-treated tumors gained richness and clonality by surgery.

Sequenced by immunoSEQ multiplex PCR; TCRdb stores in-frame clones only, minus some. Of fewer than 4,500 clones listed, roughly 80% were seen once; the top ten hold roughly 5%. This CDR3 is built from 16 residues. CDR1 and CDR2 (germline): SGHDT, YYEEEE. With V trimmed by 2 bases and J by 1 base, 9 bases remained unmatched. Of note for this clone: Its antigen is unidentified.

Sequenced material: normal lung tissue adjacent to the tumor, taken after neoadjuvant nivolumab, alone or with ipilimumab, at or shortly before surgery. This receptor was taken from an adult with non-small cell lung cancer. Some clones in this sample may be carry-over from other donors' samples. This chain uses TRBV5-6 with TRBJ2-7; 7 bases fit TRBD1. CDR3 protein: CASSFRTGARSYEQYF. Here the CDR3 DNA reads TGTGCCAGCAGCTTTAGAACAGGGGCGAGGTCCTACGAGCAGTACTTC.